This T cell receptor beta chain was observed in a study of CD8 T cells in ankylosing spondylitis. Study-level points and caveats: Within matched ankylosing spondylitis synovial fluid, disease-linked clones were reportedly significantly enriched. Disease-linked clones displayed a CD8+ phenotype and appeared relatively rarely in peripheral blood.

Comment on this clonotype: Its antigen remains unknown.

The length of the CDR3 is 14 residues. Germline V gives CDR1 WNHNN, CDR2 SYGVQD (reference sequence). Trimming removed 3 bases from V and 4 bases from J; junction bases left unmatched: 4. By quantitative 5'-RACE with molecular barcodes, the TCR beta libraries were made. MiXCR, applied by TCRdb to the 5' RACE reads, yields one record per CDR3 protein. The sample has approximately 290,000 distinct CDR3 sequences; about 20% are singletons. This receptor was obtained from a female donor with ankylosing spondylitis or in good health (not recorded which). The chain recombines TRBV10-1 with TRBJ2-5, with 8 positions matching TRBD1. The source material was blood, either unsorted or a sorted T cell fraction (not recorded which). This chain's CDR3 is CASSDRGRPETQYF. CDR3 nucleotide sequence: TGCGCCAGCAGTGACAGGGGGCGTCCAGAGACCCAGTACTTC.